The clone carrying this T cell receptor beta chain has at least ten counts. Unique molecular identifiers were incorporated when the TCRbeta library was constructed. Via MiXCR, TCRdb re-called the PCR reads, giving one row per CDR3 protein. This sample has some 400,000 distinct CDR3 sequences, with just over 20% found just once. In germline, CDR1 is DFQATT, CDR2 SNEGSKA (reference sequence). The CDR3 loop spans 13 amino acids. The V end was cut by 6 bases, the J end by 7 bases, with 16 bases between. The data stem from a study of T-cell reconstitution after alpha-beta-depleted transplantation in children.

This sequence originates from a human donor who donated a stem cell graft to a child with acute myeloid leukemia. The material was PBMCs from the stem cell graft donor, obtained from the stem cell graft. The chain links TRBV20-1 to TRBJ1-5; perhaps TRBD1 as D (6 bases). The CDR3 protein is CSAGGRSRQPQHF. The CDR3 nucleotides read TGCAGTGCAGGGGGTCGCAGTCGGCAGCCCCAGCATTTT.